This entry features one T cell receptor beta chain sequence. This clonotype was counted ten times or more. The antigen this receptor binds is unknown. No base quality values were provided; no much bigger clone lies one nucleotide off. The sample is drawn from a study of CD8 T cells in ankylosing spondylitis (TCRdb year 2017). Background on the whole study: T cell receptor beta repertoires were profiled in healthy donors and ankylosing spondylitis patients so that disease-linked TCR variants could be found. The full study cohort was made up of 25 ankylosing spondylitis patients and roughly 98 healthy donors. Peripheral blood samples were taken, and synovial fluid was additionally collected from ankylosing spondylitis patients.

The CDR1 and CDR2 encoded by the germline V gene (reference sequence) are DFQATT and SNEGSKA. There are 12 amino acids in the CDR3, from cysteine to phenylalanine inclusive. Left in the record is the CDR3 DNA by itself, 36 bases read in frame from the first base. Reads for this sample came from an Illumina HiSeq 2500. Quantitative 5'-RACE with molecular barcodes was used to prepare TCR beta libraries. The original methods were these. A new computational method, built on a probabilistic model of VDJ rearrangement, was used to identify disease-linked TCR variants. TCRdb ran its own pipeline on the public reads, namely fastp trimming at Q25 and MiXCR clone calling, and kept in-frame beta chains. A single entry per CDR3 protein holds the most common genes and DNA from its merged rows. None of the V and J calls come from the authors' own analysis; TCRdb made them. The sample data list tens of thousands of distinct CDR3 sequences, and approximately 10% of these were observed just once. 1.3% to 1.5% of the sample is in the top ten clones.

Points the paper makes about the study in general: The disease-linked clones had a CD8+ phenotype and were found at relatively low frequencies in peripheral blood. A TCR beta motif made up of roughly eight highly homologous amino acid variants appeared to be characteristic of blood from ankylosing spondylitis patients. Some of the motif variants had been reported before in the synovial fluid and blood of reactive arthritis patients, a finding that suggests common disease-initiation mechanisms. The disease-linked clones were reported as significantly enriched in matched synovial fluid samples from ankylosing spondylitis patients.

This receptor was obtained from a male donor with ankylosing spondylitis or in good health (not recorded which). The chain couples TRBV20-1 to TRBJ2-3, with a weak D call of TRBD2 (6 bases match). The source material was blood, either unsorted or a sorted T cell fraction (not recorded which). The DNA reads TGCAACATCGGGGGTGGATCTGATACGCAGTATTTT. This gives the protein CNIGGGSDTQYF.